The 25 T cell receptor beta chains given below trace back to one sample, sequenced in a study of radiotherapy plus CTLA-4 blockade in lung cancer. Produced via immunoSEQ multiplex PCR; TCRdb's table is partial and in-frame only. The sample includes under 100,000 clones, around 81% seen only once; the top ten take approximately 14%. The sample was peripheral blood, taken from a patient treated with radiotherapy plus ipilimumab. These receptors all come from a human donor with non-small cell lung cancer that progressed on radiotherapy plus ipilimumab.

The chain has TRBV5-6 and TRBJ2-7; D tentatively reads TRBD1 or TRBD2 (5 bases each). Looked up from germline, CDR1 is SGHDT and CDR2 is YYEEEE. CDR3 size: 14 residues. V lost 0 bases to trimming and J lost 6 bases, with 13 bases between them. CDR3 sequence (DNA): TGTGCCAGCAGCTTGGTTCCGGGGACGGGCGAGCAGTACTTC. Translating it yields CASSLVPGTGEQYF. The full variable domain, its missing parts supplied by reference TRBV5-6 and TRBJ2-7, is DAGVTQSPTHLIKTRGQQVTLRCSPKSGHDTVSWYQQALGQGPQFIFQYYEEEERQRGNFPDRFSGHQFPNYSSELNVNALLLGDSALYLCASSLVPGTGEQYFGPGTRLTVT.

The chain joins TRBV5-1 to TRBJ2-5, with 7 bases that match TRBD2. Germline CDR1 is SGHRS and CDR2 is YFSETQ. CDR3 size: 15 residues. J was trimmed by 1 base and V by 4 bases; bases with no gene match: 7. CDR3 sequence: CASSSLADFQETQYF. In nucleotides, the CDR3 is TGCGCCAGCAGCAGCCTAGCGGACTTCCAAGAGACCCAGTACTTC.

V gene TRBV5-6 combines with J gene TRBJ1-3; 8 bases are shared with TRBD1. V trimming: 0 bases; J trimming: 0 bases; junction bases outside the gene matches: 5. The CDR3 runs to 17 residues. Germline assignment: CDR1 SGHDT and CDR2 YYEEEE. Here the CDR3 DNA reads TGTGCCAGCAGCTTGGCAGGGGGCCACCTCTCTGGAAACACCATATATTTT. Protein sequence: CASSLAGGHLSGNTIYF.

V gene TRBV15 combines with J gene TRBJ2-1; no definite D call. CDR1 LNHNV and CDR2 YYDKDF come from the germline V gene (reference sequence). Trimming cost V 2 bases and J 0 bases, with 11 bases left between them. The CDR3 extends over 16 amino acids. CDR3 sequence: CATSRPFTSSYNEQFF. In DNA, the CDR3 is TGTGCCACCAGCAGACCTTTTACGAGCTCCTACAATGAGCAGTTCTTC. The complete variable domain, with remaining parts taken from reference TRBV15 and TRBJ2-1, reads DAMVIQNPRYQVTQFGKPVTLSCSQTLNHNVMYWYQQKSSQAPKLLFHYYDKDFNNEADTPDNFQSRRPNTSFCFLDIRSPGLGDTAMYLCATSRPFTSSYNEQFFGPGTRLTVL.

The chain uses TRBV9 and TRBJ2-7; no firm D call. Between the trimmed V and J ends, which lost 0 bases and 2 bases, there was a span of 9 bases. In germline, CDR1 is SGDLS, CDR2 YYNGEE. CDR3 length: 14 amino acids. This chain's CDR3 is CASSVGPATYEQYF. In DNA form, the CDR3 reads TGTGCCAGCAGCGTAGGCCCAGCCACCTACGAGCAGTACTTC.

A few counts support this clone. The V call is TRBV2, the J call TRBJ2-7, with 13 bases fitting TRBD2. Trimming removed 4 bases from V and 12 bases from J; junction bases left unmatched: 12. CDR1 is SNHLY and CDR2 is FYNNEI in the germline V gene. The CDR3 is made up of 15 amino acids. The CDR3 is CASSALGTSGIRRYF. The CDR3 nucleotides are TGTGCCAGCAGTGCCCTGGGGACTAGCGGGATCAGGAGGTACTTC.

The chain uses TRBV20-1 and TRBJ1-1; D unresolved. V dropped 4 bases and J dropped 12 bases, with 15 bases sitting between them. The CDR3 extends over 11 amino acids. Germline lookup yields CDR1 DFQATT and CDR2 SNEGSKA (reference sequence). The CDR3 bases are TGCAGTGCTAACGACCGGGTACTATCTTTCTTT. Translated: CSANDRVLSFF.

CDR3 protein: CASSGQYNSPLHF. The CDR3 DNA is TGTGCCAGCAGTGGACAGTATAATTCACCCCTCCACTTT. V gene TRBV25-1 combines with J gene TRBJ1-6; perhaps TRBD1 as D (5 bases). Germline values: CDR1 MGHDK, CDR2 SYGVNS. This CDR3 region has 13 residues. V dropped 4 bases and J dropped 4 bases, with 5 bases sitting between them.

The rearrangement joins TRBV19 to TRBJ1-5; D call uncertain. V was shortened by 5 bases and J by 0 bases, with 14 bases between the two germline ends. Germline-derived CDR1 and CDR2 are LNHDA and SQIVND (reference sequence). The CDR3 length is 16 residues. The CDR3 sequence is CASSLSRASSNQPQHF. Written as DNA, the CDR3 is TGTGCCAGTAGTCTTTCGAGGGCCAGTAGCAATCAGCCCCAGCATTTT. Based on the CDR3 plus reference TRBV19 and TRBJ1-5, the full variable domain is DGGITQSPKYLFRKEGQNVTLSCEQNLNHDAMYWYRQDPGQGLRLIYYSQIVNDFQKGDIAEGYSVSREKKESFPLTVTSAQKNPTAFYLCASSLSRASSNQPQHFGDGTRLSIL.

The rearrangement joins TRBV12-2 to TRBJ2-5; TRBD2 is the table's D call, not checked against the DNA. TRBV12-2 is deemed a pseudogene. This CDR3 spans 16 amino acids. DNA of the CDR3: TGTGCAAGTCGCTTAAGTGAGCGGAGCAGACAAGAGACCCAGTACTTC. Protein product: CASRLSERSRQETQYF.

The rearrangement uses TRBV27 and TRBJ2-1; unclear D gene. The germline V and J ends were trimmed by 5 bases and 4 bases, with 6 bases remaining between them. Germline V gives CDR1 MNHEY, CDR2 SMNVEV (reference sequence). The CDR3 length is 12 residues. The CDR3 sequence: CASSRLYNEQFF. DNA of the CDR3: TGTGCCAGCAGTCGCCTTTACAATGAGCAGTTCTTC.

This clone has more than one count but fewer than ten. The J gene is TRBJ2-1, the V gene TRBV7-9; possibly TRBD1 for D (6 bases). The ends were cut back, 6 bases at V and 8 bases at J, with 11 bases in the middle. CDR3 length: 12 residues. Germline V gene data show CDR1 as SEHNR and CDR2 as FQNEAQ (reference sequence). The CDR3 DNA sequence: TGTGCCAGCAGACTACAGGGCCATGAGCAGTTCTTC. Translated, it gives CASRLQGHEQFF.

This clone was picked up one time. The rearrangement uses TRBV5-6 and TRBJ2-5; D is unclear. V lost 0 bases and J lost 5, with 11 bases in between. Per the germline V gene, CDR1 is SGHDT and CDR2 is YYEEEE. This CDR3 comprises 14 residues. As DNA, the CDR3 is TGTGCCAGCAGCTTGGCTGGCAGAGAGGAGACCCAGTACTTC. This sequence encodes CASSLAGREETQYF.

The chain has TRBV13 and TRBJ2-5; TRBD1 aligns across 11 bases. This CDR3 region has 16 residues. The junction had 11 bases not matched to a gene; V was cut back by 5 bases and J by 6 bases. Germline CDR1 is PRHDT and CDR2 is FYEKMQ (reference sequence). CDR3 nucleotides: TGTGCCAGCAGCAACAGAGGACAGGGGGCGTCGAAGACCCAGTACTTC. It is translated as CASSNRGQGASKTQYF.

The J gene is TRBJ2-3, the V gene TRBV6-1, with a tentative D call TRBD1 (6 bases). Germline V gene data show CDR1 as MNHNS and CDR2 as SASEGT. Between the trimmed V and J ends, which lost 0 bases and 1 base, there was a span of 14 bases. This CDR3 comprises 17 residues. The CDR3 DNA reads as TGTGCCAGCAGTGAAGCCTTGGGTGGGGGCCGCACAGATACGCAGTATTTT. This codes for CASSEALGGGRTDTQYF.

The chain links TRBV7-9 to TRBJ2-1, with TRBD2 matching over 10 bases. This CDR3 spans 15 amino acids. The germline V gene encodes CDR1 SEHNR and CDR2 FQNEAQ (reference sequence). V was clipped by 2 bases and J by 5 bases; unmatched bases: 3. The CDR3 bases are TGTGCCAGCAGCTTAAGTGGACTAGCGGACAATGAGCAGTTCTTC. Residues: CASSLSGLADNEQFF.

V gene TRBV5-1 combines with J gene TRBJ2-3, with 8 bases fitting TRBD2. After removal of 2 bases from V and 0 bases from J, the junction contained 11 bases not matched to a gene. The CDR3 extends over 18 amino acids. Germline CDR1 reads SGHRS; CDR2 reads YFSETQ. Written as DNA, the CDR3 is TGCGCCAGCAGCTTCGGGGGGGGCGGCGGGACCAGCACAGATACGCAGTATTTT. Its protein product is CASSFGGGGGTSTDTQYF.

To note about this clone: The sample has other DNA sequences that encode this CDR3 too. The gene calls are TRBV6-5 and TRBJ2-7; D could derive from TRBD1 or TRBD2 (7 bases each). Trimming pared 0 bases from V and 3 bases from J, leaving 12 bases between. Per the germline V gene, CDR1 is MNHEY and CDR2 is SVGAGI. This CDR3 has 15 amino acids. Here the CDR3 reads CASSYSGRGLYEQYF. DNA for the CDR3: TGTGCCAGCAGTTACTCGGGGAGGGGGCTCTACGAGCAGTACTTC.

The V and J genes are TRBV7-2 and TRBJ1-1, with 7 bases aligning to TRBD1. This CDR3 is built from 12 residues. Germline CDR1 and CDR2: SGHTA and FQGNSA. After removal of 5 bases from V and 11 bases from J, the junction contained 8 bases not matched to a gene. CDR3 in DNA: TGTGCCAGCAGCGGCACAGGGGTGTGGGCTTTCTTT. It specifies CASSGTGVWAFF.

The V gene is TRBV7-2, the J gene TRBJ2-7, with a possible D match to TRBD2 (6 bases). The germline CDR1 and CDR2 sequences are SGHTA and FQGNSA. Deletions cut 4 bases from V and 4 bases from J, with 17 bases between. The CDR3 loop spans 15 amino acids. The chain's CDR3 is CASSSNPGLLYEQYF. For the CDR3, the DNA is TGTGCCAGCAGCTCCAACCCGGGACTTCTGTACGAGCAGTACTTC. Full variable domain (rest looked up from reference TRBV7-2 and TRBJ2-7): GAGVSQSPSNKVTEKGKDVELRCDPISGHTALYWYRQSLGQGLEFLIYFQGNSAPDKSGLPSDRFSAERTGGSVSTLTIQRTQQEDSAVYLCASSSNPGLLYEQYFGPGTRLTVT.

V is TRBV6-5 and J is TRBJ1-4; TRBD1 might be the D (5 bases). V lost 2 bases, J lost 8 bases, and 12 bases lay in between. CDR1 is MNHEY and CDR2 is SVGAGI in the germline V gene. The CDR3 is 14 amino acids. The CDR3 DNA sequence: TGTGCCAGCAGTTACATGGCAGGGCGAGAAAAACTGTTTTTT. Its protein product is CASSYMAGREKLFF.

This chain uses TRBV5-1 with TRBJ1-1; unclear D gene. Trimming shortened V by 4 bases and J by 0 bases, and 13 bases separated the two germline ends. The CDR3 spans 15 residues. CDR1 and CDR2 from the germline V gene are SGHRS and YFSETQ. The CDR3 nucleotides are TGCGCCAGCAGCCTTGTAAGCGCCTTGAACACTGAAGCTTTCTTT. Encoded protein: CASSLVSALNTEAFF.

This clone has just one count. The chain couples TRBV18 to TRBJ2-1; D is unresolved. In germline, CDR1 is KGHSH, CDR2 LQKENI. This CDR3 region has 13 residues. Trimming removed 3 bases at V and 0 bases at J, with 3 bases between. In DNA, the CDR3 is TGTGCCAGCTCACCCAGCTCCTACAATGAGCAGTTCTTC. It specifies CASSPSSYNEQFF.

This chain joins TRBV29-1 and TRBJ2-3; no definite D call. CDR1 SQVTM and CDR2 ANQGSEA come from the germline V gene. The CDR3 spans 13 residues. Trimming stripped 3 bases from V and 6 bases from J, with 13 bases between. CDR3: CSVETPQRDTQYF. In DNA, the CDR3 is TGCAGCGTTGAGACCCCCCAGAGGGATACGCAGTATTTT.

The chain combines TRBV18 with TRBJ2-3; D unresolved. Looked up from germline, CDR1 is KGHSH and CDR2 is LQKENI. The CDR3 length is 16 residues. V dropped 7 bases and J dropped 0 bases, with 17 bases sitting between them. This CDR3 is CASWSGQPSSTDTQYF. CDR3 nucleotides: TGTGCCAGCTGGTCGGGCCAGCCTTCTAGCACAGATACGCAGTATTTT. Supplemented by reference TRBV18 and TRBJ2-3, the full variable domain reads NAGVMQNPRHLVRRRGQEARLRCSPMKGHSHVYWYRQLPEEGLKFMVYLQKENIIDESGMPKERFSAEFPKEGPSILRIQQVVRGDSAAYFCASWSGQPSSTDTQYFGPGTRLTVL.